Following are 14 T cell receptor beta chains from one sample sequenced in a study of cytomegalovirus exposure and HLA in healthy donors. With 60 Vbeta and 13 Jbeta primers, the PCR was carried out. Repertoires were generated with immunoSEQ multiplex PCR, while TCRdb's copy carries only in-frame clones and drops some. This sample has some 110,000 clones; roughly 83% occur once, and the top ten carry 3%. Sequences were obtained from PBMCs. The receptors derive from a young woman in good health and CMV-seropositive.

The chain recombines TRBV10-3 with TRBJ1-2; no firm D call. The length of the CDR3 is 12 residues. Per the germline V gene, CDR1 is ENHRY and CDR2 is SYGVKD. V lost 10 bases to trimming and J lost 4 bases, with 13 bases between them. The CDR3 coding sequence is TGTGCCACCTCAGCGGGCGTCTATGGCTACACCTTC. Protein sequence: CATSAGVYGYTF.

The CDR3 nucleotides are TGTGCCAGCAGTGATGTAGCGGGAGGTTGGGAGCAGTTCTTC. It is translated as CASSDVAGGWEQFF. The rearrangement links TRBV6-4 to TRBJ2-1; 10 nucleotides match TRBD2. V trimming: 3 bases; J trimming: 10 bases; junction bases outside the gene matches: 6. The CDR3 extends over 14 amino acids. Germline CDR1 reads MRHNA; CDR2 reads SNTAGT.

The chain has TRBV6-6 and TRBJ1-2; 10 positions agree with TRBD1. Germline-derived CDR1 and CDR2 are MNHNY and SVGAGI (reference sequence). With 2 bases clipped from V and 6 bases from J, the junction kept 3 bases outside the gene matches. CDR3 size: 14 residues. The CDR3 nucleotides are TGTGCCAGCAGTTACGATGGGACAGGGGATGGCTACACCTTC. The encoded protein is CASSYDGTGDGYTF.

V and J are TRBV9 and TRBJ2-3; 10 nucleotides align to TRBD1. The CDR3 extends over 16 amino acids. The V segment lost 0 bases and the J segment 3 bases; nucleotides outside the gene matches: 4. In germline, CDR1 is SGDLS, CDR2 YYNGEE. The CDR3 region is CASSVVGDRGTDTQYF. The CDR3 DNA sequence: TGTGCCAGCAGCGTAGTGGGGGACAGGGGAACAGATACGCAGTATTTT.

This clone was recorded only once. This chain uses TRBV11-2 with TRBJ2-2; perhaps TRBD2 as D (5 bases). Germline CDR1 reads SGHAT; CDR2 reads FQNNGV. CDR3 length: 17 residues. Trimming shortened V by 0 bases and J by 0 bases, and 11 bases separated the two germline ends. CDR3 coding DNA: TGTGCCAGCAGCTTAGATGCCCTAGCCCCGAACACCGGGGAGCTGTTTTTT. Translating it yields CASSLDALAPNTGELFF.

As concerns this clone: The junction and the germline gene differ at one end; a read error may be behind it. V gene TRBV7-2 combines with J gene TRBJ1-6; D is uncertain. Germline V lookup: CDR1 SGHTA, CDR2 FQGNSA. CDR3 size: 17 residues. The CDR3 region has the DNA TGTGGCAGCAGCTTAACCGCACAGCGGAATTATAATTCACCCCTCCACTTT. Protein product: CGSSLTAQRNYNSPLHF.

The genes are TRBV19 and TRBJ1-4; TRBD1 is a possible D gene (6 bases). Trimming pared 3 bases from V and 4 bases from J, leaving 12 bases between. The length of the CDR3 is 15 residues. The germline V gene has CDR1 LNHDA and CDR2 SQIVND (reference sequence). DNA for the CDR3: TGTGCCAGTAGTATGAACAGGGAAGTTAATGAAAAACTGTTTTTT. It yields the protein CASSMNREVNEKLFF.

In this sample, this clone turned up once. The chain employs TRBV6-5 and TRBJ1-2; 8 bases line up with TRBD1. CDR1 is MNHEY, CDR2 SVGAGI, per germline. The length of the CDR3 is 13 residues. The junction had 5 bases not matched to a gene; V was cut back by 5 bases and J by 6 bases. Here the CDR3 DNA reads TGTGCCAGCAGTAGGACAGGGATCCATGGCTACACCTTC. Residues: CASSRTGIHGYTF.

The table lists this clone with a few counts. The rearrangement uses TRBV6-1 and TRBJ2-5; a weak D match, TRBD1 (5 bases). Per germline, CDR1 MNHNS and CDR2 SASEGT. This CDR3 spans 14 amino acids. V was trimmed by 6 bases and J by 0 bases, leaving 11 bases between them. CDR3 in amino acids: CASRLRQNQETQYF. In DNA, the CDR3 is TGTGCCAGCAGACTCAGACAGAACCAAGAGACCCAGTACTTC.

This clone occurred once. This chain connects TRBV6-6 to TRBJ1-1, with D possibly matching TRBD1 (5 bases). The CDR3 contains 14 residues. Between the trimmed V and J ends, which lost 4 bases and 5 bases, there was a span of 14 bases. Germline V gene lookup returns CDR1 MNHNY and CDR2 SVGAGI (reference sequence). For the CDR3, the DNA is TGTGCCAGCAGTTCTTTCCAGGGTGGGACTGAAGCTTTCTTT. Translation: CASSSFQGGTEAFF.

V usage is TRBV9 and J usage is TRBJ1-4, with 10 bases that match TRBD1. V lost 2 bases and J lost 8; bases outside the gene matches: 9. The CDR3 consists of 16 residues. The germline V gene has CDR1 SGDLS and CDR2 YYNGEE. The CDR3 DNA follows: TGTGCCAGCAGCGTCGACAGGGGGCATGATGACGAAAAACTGTTTTTT. Amino acid sequence: CASSVDRGHDDEKLFF.

The chain joins TRBV7-9 to TRBJ1-2; no clear D. Trimming stripped 5 bases from V and 5 bases from J, with 15 bases between. The CDR3 loop spans 14 amino acids. CDR1 and CDR2 from the germline V gene are SEHNR and FQNEAQ (reference sequence). In DNA, the CDR3 is TGTGCCAGCAGCCCCCAGGAGGCCTCTTATGGCTACACCTTC. Protein product: CASSPQEASYGYTF.

The chain links TRBV5-1 to TRBJ1-2, with 8 bases fitting TRBD1. After removal of 3 bases from V and 2 bases from J, the junction contained 6 bases not matched to a gene. The CDR3 spans 15 residues. Germline-derived CDR1 and CDR2 are SGHRS and YFSETQ. CDR3 DNA: TGCGCCAGCAGCTCGACAGGGGTTCCAAACTATGGCTACACCTTC. Protein sequence: CASSSTGVPNYGYTF.

The chain has TRBV6-5 and TRBJ1-3, with 8 bases matching TRBD1. Germline CDR1 MNHEY, CDR2 SVGAGI. Trimming removed 6 bases from V and 4 bases from J; junction bases left unmatched: 8. This CDR3 has 15 residues. CDR3 in amino acids: CASSRGQGLGNTIYF. For the CDR3, the DNA is TGTGCCAGCAGCCGTGGACAGGGCCTCGGAAACACCATATATTTT.